Listed below are T cell receptor beta chains from one sample, sequenced in a study of PD-L1 blockade in urothelial cancer. Profiled with immunoSEQ multiplex PCR; TCRdb holds only in-frame clones, not every one. The sample yields around 45,000 clones, 88% seen once. Sequenced here: PBMCs, sampled around atezolizumab (anti-PD-L1) treatment. Source of these receptors: a woman aged 55-69 years with urothelial cancer. Both conserved end residues are part of each CDR3. The order of the fields is J gene, clone size, D gene, V gene, CDR3 DNA, CDR3 protein. A D gene is named only where the DNA matches it firmly. Rows give clone size only sometimes, using once, few, many, or a class for an expanded clone.

>TRBJ1-4|.|.|TRBV5-1
TGCGCCAGCAGCCCCGGACAGCCTAATGAAAAACTGTTTTTT
CASSPGQPNEKLFF
>TRBJ2-2|.|TRBD1|TRBV10-3
TGTGCCATCAGCCCGGGACAGGGTAACACCGGGGAGCTGTTTTTT
CAISPGQGNTGELFF
>TRBJ2-3|.|.|TRBV5-1
TGCGCCAGCAGCTTGGGAGGCGGGGAATCTCATACGCAGTATTTT
CASSLGGGESHTQYF
>TRBJ2-6|.|.|TRBV27
TGTGCCAGCAGAGCGTACTCTGGGGCCAACGTCCTGACTTTC
CASRAYSGANVLTF
>TRBJ2-1|.|TRBD2|TRBV18
TGTGCCAGCTCACCACGAGATCGGGGGGTCAATGAGCAGTTCTTC
CASSPRDRGVNEQFF
>TRBJ2-3|.|.|TRBV5-1
TGCGCCAGCAAATTAGACCATACTACGAAAACAGATACGCAGTATTTT
CASKLDHTTKTDTQYF
>TRBJ1-4|.|TRBD1|TRBV6-6
TGTGCCAGCGGACCGAGGGACAGCCAAAATGAAAAACTGTTTTTT
CASGPRDSQNEKLFF
>TRBJ2-2|.|.|TRBV7-9
TGTGCCAGCAGCTTAGACCTAGCCGCCGGGGAGCTGTTTTTT
CASSLDLAAGELFF
>TRBJ2-7|few|.|TRBV29-1
TGCAGCGTTGTTCTGCCCGGTTCCTACGAGCAGTACTTC
CSVVLPGSYEQYF
>TRBJ1-4|.|.|TRBV27
TGTGCCAGCAGCCTCTGGGCATCAAATGAAAAACTGTTTTTT
CASSLWASNEKLFF
>TRBJ1-2|.|.|TRBV28
TGTGCCAGCAGTTTCTTAGCAGGGTATGGCTACACCTTC
CASSFLAGYGYTF
>TRBJ2-5|.|TRBD1|TRBV29-1
TGCAGCGTTACCCAGGACAGGGGACGAGAGACCCAGTACTTC
CSVTQDRGRETQYF
>TRBJ1-2|.|.|TRBV6-1
TGTGCCAGCAGTGAATATTCCGGTGCAAACTATGGCTACACCTTC
CASSEYSGANYGYTF
>TRBJ2-3|.|.|TRBV7-9
TGTGCCAGCAGCTTCGACAGAAATACGCAGTATTTT
CASSFDRNTQYF
>TRBJ2-1|.|TRBD2|TRBV6-4
TGTGCCAGCAGTGCCTCACTGACTAGCGGGGGGGGCAATGAGCAGTTCTTC
CASSASLTSGGGNEQFF
>TRBJ1-5|.|.|TRBV28
TGTGCCAGCAGTTTGGAGCCCCCTGACAGTTTCAATCAGCCCCAGCATTTT
CASSLEPPDSFNQPQHF
>TRBJ1-2|.|.|TRBV29-1
TGCAGCGTCGAGGCCGATTATGGCTACACCTTC
CSVEADYGYTF
>TRBJ2-1|.|.|TRBV4-3
TGCGCCAGCAGCCGGACAGGGACTAGCCCGTACAATGAGCAGTTCTTC
CASSRTGTSPYNEQFF
>TRBJ1-3|.|.|TRBV12-5
TGTGCTAGTGGTTTAGGACAGATCTCTGGAAACACCATATATTTT
CASGLGQISGNTIYF
>TRBJ2-7|few|TRBD1|TRBV18
TGTGCCAGCTCACCACCGGACAAACAGGGGTTCGAGCAGTACTTC
CASSPPDKQGFEQYF
>TRBJ2-7|once|.|TRBV18
TGTGCCAGCTCACCATCGGTTTCGGGAGAGCAGTACTTC
CASSPSVSGEQYF
>TRBJ2-3|.|TRBD2|TRBV7-2
TGTGCCAGCAGCTTAGGGCTAGCGGGAGGGTTAGATACGCAGTATTTT
CASSLGLAGGLDTQYF
>TRBJ2-7|.|TRBD1|TRBV5-6
TGTGCCAGCAGCCCCGACCCGGGACAGGGGGCTTTGTGGGAGCAGTACTTC
CASSPDPGQGALWEQYF
>TRBJ2-1|once|TRBD2|TRBV18
TGTGCCAGCTCACCAACCGGACTAGCGGAATCGACTACTGTGGAGCAGTTCTTC
CASSPTGLAESTTVEQFF
>TRBJ2-1|.|.|TRBV18
TGTGCCAGCTCACTGGGTACTGGCGGTGAGCAGTTCTTC
CASSLGTGGEQFF
>TRBJ2-7|once|.|TRBV28
TGTGCTACCACTGGGGACTCCTTCTCCTACGAGCAGTACTTC
CATTGDSFSYEQYF
>TRBJ2-7|once|TRBD1|TRBV7-9
TGTGCCAGCAGCTTCACAGGGGCCACAGACGAGCAGTACTTC
CASSFTGATDEQYF
>TRBJ2-3|.|TRBD1|TRBV5-6
TGTGCCAGCAGCTCCCGGGACAGGCCCCAGCGTACGCAGTATTTT
CASSSRDRPQRTQYF
>TRBJ2-2|.|TRBD1|TRBV16
TGTGCCAGCAGCCAAAGACAGGGGGACACCGGGGAGCTGTTTTTT
CASSQRQGDTGELFF
>TRBJ1-6|.|TRBD1|TRBV5-4
TGTGCCAGCAGCCTGATGACAGGGGATAATTCACCCCTCCACTTT
CASSLMTGDNSPLHF
>TRBJ1-6|.|.|TRBV7-2
TGTGCCAGCAGCCAGGTTGGGGGGTTACCCCTCCACTTT
CASSQVGGLPLHF
>TRBJ2-7|.|TRBD2|TRBV7-8
TGTGCCAGCAGCCCTAGGGGTGGACTAGCGGGGGGTAACTACGAGCAGTACTTC
CASSPRGGLAGGNYEQYF